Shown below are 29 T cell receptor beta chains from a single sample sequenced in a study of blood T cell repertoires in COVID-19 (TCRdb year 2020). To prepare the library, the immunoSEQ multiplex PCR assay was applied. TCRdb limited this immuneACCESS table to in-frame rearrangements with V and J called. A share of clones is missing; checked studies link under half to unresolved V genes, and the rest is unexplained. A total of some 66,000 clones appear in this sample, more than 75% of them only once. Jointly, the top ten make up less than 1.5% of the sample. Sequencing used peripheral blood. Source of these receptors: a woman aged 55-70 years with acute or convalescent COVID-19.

CDR3 DNA sequence: TGCGCCAGCAGCCCATACTCCGGACAGGGCGCAACTAATGAAAAACTGTTTTTT. It yields the protein CASSPYSGQGATNEKLFF. The chain recombines TRBV5-1 with TRBJ1-4, with 8 bases aligning to TRBD1. After removal of 4 bases from V and 0 bases from J, the junction contained 11 bases not matched to a gene. Germline V lookup: CDR1 SGHRS, CDR2 YFSETQ. The CDR3 covers 18 residues.

CDR3 sequence reads: CASSPTGTANEKLFF. The CDR3 DNA follows: TGTGCCAGCAGCCCCACCGGGACAGCTAATGAAAAACTGTTTTTT. J is TRBJ1-4 and V is TRBV5-6, with 7 bases that match TRBD1. Trimming cost V 4 bases and J 3 bases; bases outside gene matches: 6. The CDR3 is 15 amino acids. Germline assignment: CDR1 SGHDT and CDR2 YYEEEE.

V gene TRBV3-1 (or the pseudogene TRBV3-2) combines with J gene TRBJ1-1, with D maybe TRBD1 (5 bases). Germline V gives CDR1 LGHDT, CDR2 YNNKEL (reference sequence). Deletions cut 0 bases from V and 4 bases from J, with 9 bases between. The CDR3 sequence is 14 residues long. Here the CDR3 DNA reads TGTGCCAGCAGCCAAGATACCGGGGGCACTGAAGCTTTCTTT. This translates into CASSQDTGGTEAFF.

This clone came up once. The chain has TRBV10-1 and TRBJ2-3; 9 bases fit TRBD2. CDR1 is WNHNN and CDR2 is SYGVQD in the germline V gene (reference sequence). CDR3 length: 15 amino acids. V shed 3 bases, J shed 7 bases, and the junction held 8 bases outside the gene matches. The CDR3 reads CASSDSRGGANTQYF. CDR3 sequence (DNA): TGCGCCAGCAGTGATTCCCGCGGGGGGGCTAATACGCAGTATTTT.

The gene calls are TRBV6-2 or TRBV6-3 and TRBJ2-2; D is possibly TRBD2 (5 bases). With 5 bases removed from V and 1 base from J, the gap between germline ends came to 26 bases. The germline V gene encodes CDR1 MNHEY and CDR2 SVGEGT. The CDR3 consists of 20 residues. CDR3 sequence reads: CASSPGPQEWLSENTGELFF. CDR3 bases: TGTGCCAGCAGTCCCGGACCCCAAGAATGGCTTAGCGAGAACACCGGGGAGCTGTTTTTT.

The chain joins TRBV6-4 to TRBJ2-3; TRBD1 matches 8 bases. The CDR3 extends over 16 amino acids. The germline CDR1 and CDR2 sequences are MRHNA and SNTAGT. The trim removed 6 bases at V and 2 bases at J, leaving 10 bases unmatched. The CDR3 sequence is CASSLTWTGNTDTQYF. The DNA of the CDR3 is TGTGCCAGCAGCCTTACCTGGACAGGGAACACAGATACGCAGTATTTT.

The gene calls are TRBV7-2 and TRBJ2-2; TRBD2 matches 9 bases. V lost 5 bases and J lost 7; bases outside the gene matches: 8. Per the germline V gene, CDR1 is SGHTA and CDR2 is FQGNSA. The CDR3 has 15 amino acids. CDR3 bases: TGTGCCAGCAGCCCCGGGACTAGCTATGACGGGGAGCTGTTTTTT. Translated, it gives CASSPGTSYDGELFF.

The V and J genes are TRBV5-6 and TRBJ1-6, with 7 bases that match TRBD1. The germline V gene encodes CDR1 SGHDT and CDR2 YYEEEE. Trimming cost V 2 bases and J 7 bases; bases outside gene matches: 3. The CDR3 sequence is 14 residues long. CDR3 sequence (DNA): TGTGCCAGCAGCTTAAACAGGGGAAATTCACCCCTCCACTTT. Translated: CASSLNRGNSPLHF. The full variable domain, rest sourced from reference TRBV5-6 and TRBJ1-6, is DAGVTQSPTHLIKTRGQQVTLRCSPKSGHDTVSWYQQALGQGPQFIFQYYEEEERQRGNFPDRFSGHQFPNYSSELNVNALLLGDSALYLCASSLNRGNSPLHFGNGTRLTVT.

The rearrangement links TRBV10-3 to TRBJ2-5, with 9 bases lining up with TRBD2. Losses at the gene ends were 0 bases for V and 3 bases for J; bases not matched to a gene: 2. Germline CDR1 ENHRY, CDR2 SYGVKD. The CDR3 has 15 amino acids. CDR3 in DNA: TGTGCCATCAGTGAGTCTCTAGCGGGAAAAGAGACCCAGTACTTC. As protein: CAISESLAGKETQYF.

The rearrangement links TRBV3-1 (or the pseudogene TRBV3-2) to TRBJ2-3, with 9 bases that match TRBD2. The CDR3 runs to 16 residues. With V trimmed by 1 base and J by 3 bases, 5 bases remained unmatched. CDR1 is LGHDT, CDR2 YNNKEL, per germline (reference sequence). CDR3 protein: CASSQGISGSTDTQYF. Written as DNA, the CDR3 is TGTGCCAGCAGCCAAGGAATTAGCGGGAGTACAGATACGCAGTATTTT.

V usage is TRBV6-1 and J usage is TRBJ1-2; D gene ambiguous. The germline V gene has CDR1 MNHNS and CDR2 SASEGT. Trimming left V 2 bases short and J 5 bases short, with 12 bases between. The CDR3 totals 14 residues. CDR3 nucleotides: TGTGCCAGCAGTGAAAGATTCGGTTTGTATGGCTACACCTTC. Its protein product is CASSERFGLYGYTF.

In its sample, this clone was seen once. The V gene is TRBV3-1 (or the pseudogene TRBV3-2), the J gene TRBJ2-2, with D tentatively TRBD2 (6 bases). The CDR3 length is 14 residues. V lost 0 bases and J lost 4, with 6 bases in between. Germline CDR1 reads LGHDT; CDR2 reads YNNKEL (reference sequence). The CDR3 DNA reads TGTGCCAGCAGCCAAGACGGGAGCACCGGGGAGCTGTTTTTT. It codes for CASSQDGSTGELFF.

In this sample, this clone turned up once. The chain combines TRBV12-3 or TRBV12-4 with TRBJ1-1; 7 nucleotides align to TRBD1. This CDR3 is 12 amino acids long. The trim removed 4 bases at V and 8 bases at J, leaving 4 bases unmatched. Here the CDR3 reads CASSYGRGEAFF. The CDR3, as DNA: TGTGCCAGCAGTTACGGCAGGGGGGAAGCTTTCTTT.

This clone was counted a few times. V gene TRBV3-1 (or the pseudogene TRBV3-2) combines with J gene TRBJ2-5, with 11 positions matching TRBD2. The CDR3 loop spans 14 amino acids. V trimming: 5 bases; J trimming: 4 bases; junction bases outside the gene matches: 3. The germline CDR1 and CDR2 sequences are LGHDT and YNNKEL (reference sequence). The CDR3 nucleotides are TGTGCCAGCAGCTCCCTAGCGGGAGGAGAGACCCAGTACTTC. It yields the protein CASSSLAGGETQYF.

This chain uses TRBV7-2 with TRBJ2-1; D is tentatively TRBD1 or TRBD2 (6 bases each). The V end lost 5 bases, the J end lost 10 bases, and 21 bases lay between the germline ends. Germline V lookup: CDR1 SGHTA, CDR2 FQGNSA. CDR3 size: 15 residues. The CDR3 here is CASSVGGPGASEQFF. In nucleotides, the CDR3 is TGTGCCAGCAGCGTAGGGGGGCCAGGGGCTAGCGAGCAGTTCTTC.

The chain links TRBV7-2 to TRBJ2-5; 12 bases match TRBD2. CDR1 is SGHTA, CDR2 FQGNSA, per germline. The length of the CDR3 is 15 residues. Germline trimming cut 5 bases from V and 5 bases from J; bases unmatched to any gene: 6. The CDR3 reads CASSVTSGGGETQYF. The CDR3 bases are TGTGCCAGCAGCGTGACTAGCGGGGGCGGCGAGACCCAGTACTTC.

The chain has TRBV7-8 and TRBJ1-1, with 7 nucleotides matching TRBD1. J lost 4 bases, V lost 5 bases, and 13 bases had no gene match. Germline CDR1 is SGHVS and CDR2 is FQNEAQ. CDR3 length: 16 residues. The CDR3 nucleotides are TGTGCCAGCAGCAGACTCAACAGGGGCCTGGGCACTGAAGCTTTCTTT. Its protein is CASSRLNRGLGTEAFF.

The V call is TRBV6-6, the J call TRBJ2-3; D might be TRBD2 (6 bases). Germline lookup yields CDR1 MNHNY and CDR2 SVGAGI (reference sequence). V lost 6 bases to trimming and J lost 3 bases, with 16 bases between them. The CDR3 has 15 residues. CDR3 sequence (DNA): TGTGCCAGCAGCCCGCTAGCGAGGAGTACAGATACGCAGTATTTT. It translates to CASSPLARSTDTQYF.

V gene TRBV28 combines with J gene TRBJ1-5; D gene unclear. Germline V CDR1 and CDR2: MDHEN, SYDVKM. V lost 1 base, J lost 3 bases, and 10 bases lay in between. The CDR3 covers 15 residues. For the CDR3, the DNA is TGTGCCAGCAGTTTATTAGGAGGACTCAATCAGCCCCAGCATTTT. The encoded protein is CASSLLGGLNQPQHF.

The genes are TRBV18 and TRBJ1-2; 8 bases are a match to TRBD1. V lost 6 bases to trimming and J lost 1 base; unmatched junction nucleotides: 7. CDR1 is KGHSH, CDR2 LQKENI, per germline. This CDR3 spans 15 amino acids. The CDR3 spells CASSSSTGVNYGYTF. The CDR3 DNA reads TGTGCCAGCTCGTCCTCGACAGGGGTTAACTATGGCTACACCTTC.

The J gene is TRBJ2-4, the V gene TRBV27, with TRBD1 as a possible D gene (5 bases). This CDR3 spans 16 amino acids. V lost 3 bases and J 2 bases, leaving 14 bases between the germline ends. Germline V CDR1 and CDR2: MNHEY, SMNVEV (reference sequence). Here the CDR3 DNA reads TGTGCCAGCAGTTTGACAGATATTAGCTCCAAAAACATTCAGTACTTC. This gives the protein CASSLTDISSKNIQYF.

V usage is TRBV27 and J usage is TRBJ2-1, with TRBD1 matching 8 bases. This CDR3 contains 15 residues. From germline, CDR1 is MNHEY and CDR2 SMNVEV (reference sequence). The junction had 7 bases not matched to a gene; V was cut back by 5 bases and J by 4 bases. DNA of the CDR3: TGTGCCAGCAGTCTCGGACAGGGAGAGTACAATGAGCAGTTCTTC. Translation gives CASSLGQGEYNEQFF.

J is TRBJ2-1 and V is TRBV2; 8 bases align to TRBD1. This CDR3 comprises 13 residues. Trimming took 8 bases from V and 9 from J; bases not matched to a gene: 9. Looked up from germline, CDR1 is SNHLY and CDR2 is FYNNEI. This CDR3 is CASVRTGLIEQFF. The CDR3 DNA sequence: TGTGCCAGCGTCCGGACAGGGTTGATTGAGCAGTTCTTC.

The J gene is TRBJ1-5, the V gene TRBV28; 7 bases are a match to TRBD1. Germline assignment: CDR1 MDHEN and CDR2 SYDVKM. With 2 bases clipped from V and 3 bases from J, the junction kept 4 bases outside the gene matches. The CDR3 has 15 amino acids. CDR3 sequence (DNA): TGTGCCAGCAGTTTAAACAGGGGATTCAATCAGCCCCAGCATTTT. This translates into CASSLNRGFNQPQHF.

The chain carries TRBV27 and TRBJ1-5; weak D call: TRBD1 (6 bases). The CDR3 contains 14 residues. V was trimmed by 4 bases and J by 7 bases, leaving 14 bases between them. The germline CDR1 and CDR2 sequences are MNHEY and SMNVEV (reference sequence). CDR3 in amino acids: CASSSAGAGQPQHF. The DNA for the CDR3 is TGTGCCAGCAGTTCCGCAGGGGCCGGGCAGCCCCAGCATTTT.

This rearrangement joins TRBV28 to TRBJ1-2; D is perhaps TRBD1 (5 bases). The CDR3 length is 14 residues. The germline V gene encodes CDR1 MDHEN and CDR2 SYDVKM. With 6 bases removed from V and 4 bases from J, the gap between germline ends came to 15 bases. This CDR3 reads CASRLGGILYGYTF. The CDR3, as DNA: TGTGCCAGCAGACTGGGGGGGATCCTCTATGGCTACACCTTC.

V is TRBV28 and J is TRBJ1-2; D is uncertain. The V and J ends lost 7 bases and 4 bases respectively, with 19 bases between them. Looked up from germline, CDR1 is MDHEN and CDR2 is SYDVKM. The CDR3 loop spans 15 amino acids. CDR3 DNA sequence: TGTGCCAGCACCTTACTTCCCGGGTCATCCTATGGCTACACCTTC. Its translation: CASTLLPGSSYGYTF.

The CDR3 DNA is TGTGCCACCAGTGATTCTGATTGGGACAGGGGGGTGAATGAGCAGTTCTTC. Amino acid sequence: CATSDSDWDRGVNEQFF. The chain couples TRBV24-1 to TRBJ2-1; 11 nucleotides line up with TRBD1. Trimming took 2 bases from V and 7 from J; bases not matched to a gene: 9. The CDR3 loop spans 17 amino acids. In germline, CDR1 is KGHDR, CDR2 SFDVKD.

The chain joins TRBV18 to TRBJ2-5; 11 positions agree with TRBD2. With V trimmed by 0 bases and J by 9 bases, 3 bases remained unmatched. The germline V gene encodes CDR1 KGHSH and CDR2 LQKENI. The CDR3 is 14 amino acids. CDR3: CASSPPTSGDAQYF. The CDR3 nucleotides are TGTGCCAGCTCACCACCGACTAGCGGGGACGCCCAGTACTTC.